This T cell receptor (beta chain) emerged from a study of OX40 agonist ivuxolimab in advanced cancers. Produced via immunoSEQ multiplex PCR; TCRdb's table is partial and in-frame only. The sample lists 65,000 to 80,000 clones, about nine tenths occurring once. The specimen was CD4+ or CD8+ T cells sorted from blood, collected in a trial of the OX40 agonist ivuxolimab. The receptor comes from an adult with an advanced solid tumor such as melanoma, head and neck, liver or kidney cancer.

CDR3 sequence (DNA): TGTGCCAGCAGTTATAAGGGGGATGGCACTGAAGCTTTCTTT. Protein sequence: CASSYKGDGTEAFF. The gene calls are TRBV6-5 and TRBJ1-1; D is possibly TRBD1 (6 bases). Germline V gives CDR1 MNHEY, CDR2 SVGAGI. The germline V and J ends were trimmed by 3 bases and 4 bases, with 12 bases remaining between them. CDR3 length: 14 amino acids.